The 13 T cell receptor beta chains in this list originate from one sample, sequenced in a study of shared clonotypes between healthy human individuals. The repertoire was sequenced with immunoSEQ multiplex PCR; TCRdb's copy has only in-frame clones and lacks some. There are about 1.9 million clones in the sample; around 93% occur only once, and 1.5% to 2% lies in the top ten. Terminally differentiated effector memory CD45RA+ cells were excluded from the naive CD8 cells, which were CD45RO-negative and positively selected for CCR7. The sequenced sample was naive CD8+ T cells from PBMCs. The origin of the receptors is a man between 18 and 29 years old in good health. Some clones in this sample may be carry-over from other donors' samples.

The chain employs TRBV5-1 and TRBJ1-4; 9 bases fit TRBD1. The CDR3 covers 17 residues. The V gene's germline CDR1 is SGHRS and CDR2 YFSETQ. V trimming: 0 bases; J trimming: 3 bases; junction bases outside the gene matches: 6. CDR3 coding DNA: TGCGCCAGCAGCTTGGCCCCGACAGGGGGGTCTAATGAAAAACTGTTTTTT. Translation: CASSLAPTGGSNEKLFF. Together with reference TRBV5-1 and TRBJ1-4, the CDR3 gives the full variable domain: KAGVTQTPRYLIKTRGQQVTLSCSPISGHRSVSWYQQTPGQGLQFLFEYFSETQRNKGNFPGRFSGRQFSNSRSEMNVSTLELGDSALYLCASSLAPTGGSNEKLFFGSGTQLSVL.

The CDR3 DNA is TGCAGTGCCGGTAGGGAGACCCAGTACTTC. As protein: CSAGRETQYF. The chain carries TRBV20-1 and TRBJ2-5; no definite D call. CDR3 length equals 10 residues. The ends were cut back, 6 bases at V and 5 bases at J, with 7 bases in the middle. Germline loops: CDR1 DFQATT, CDR2 SNEGSKA (reference sequence).

The J gene is TRBJ2-1, the V gene TRBV19; D ambiguous. Trimming shortened V by 3 bases and J by 13 bases, and 22 bases separated the two germline ends. The CDR3 consists of 15 residues. The germline V gene has CDR1 LNHDA and CDR2 SQIVND (reference sequence). The CDR3 reads CASSIRAEVQREQFF. In DNA form, the CDR3 reads TGTGCCAGTAGTATCCGAGCCGAGGTCCAGCGTGAACAGTTCTTC. Drawing the rest from reference TRBV19 and TRBJ2-1, the complete variable domain is DGGITQSPKYLFRKEGQNVTLSCEQNLNHDAMYWYRQDPGQGLRLIYYSQIVNDFQKGDIAEGYSVSREKKESFPLTVTSAQKNPTAFYLCASSIRAEVQREQFFGPGTRLTVL.

This chain uses TRBV4-2 with TRBJ2-1; tentatively, D is TRBD2 (6 bases). The CDR3 totals 17 residues. CDR1 and CDR2 from the germline V gene are LGHNA and YNFKEQ. The germline V and J ends were trimmed by 0 bases and 6 bases, with 18 bases remaining between them. The CDR3 is CASSQDLTGVYVNEQFF. The CDR3 DNA follows: TGTGCCAGCAGCCAAGATTTGACGGGAGTTTATGTCAATGAGCAGTTCTTC.

V usage is TRBV7-8 and J usage is TRBJ2-7; D is perhaps TRBD2 (6 bases). The CDR3 runs 16 residues. Trimming shortened V by 5 bases and J by 0 bases, and 17 bases separated the two germline ends. CDR1 is SGHVS and CDR2 is FQNEAQ in the germline V gene. CDR3 region: CASSPLLGLGSYEQYF. DNA for the CDR3: TGTGCCAGCAGCCCCCTACTGGGACTTGGCTCCTACGAGCAGTACTTC.

The chain employs TRBV30 and TRBJ1-2, with no clear D. Germline V gene sequence: CDR1 GTSNPN, CDR2 SVGIG (reference sequence). The CDR3 is 15 residues long. The ends were cut back, 7 bases at V and 0 bases at J, with 18 bases in the middle. The CDR3 sequence: CASHLFRSANYGYTF. The CDR3 DNA sequence: TGTGCCTCTCACCTTTTCCGTTCAGCTAACTATGGCTACACCTTC.

The CDR3 loop is CASSPRDYPYEQYF. Here the CDR3 DNA reads TGTGCCAGCAGCCCAAGGGACTACCCCTACGAGCAGTACTTC. The V and J genes are TRBV7-2 and TRBJ2-7; 7 bases align to TRBD2. J was trimmed by 2 bases and V by 5 bases; bases with no gene match: 6. The CDR3 sequence is 14 residues long. Germline CDR1 SGHTA, CDR2 FQGNSA.

Remarks on this clone: One end of the junction does not line up with germline, which may come from a read error. This chain connects TRBV9 to TRBJ2-7; 10 positions agree with TRBD2. From germline, CDR1 is SGDLS and CDR2 YYNGEE. The CDR3 consists of 16 residues. CDR3 DNA: TGTGCCAGCAGCGTAGGACTACTAGCGGGATCCTCCGAGCAGTACTTC. Protein: CASSVGLLAGSSEQYF.

This sequence joins TRBV7-8 and TRBJ2-1; 7 nucleotides align to TRBD2. Trimming at V came to 4 bases and at J to 2 bases, leaving 17 bases not matched to a gene. Germline V gene data show CDR1 as SGHVS and CDR2 as FQNEAQ. The CDR3 is 19 residues long. The CDR3, as DNA: TGTGCCAGCAGCTCGCCGCCACAATACCCAGCGGGGCCCTACAATGAGCAGTTCTTC. It encodes CASSSPPQYPAGPYNEQFF.

The V call is TRBV11-2, the J call TRBJ2-7, with TRBD2 matching 9 bases. The V gene end was trimmed by 2 bases and the J gene end by 6 bases; junction bases not matched to a gene: 14. The CDR3 length is 17 residues. From germline, CDR1 is SGHAT and CDR2 FQNNGV. CDR3 sequence reads: CASSLPVAGGPIGEQYF. CDR3 nucleotide sequence: TGTGCCAGCAGCTTACCGGTGGCGGGAGGGCCGATTGGCGAGCAGTACTTC.

The V and J genes are TRBV7-8 and TRBJ2-1; TRBD2 matches 8 bases. This CDR3 contains 15 residues. Per the germline V gene, CDR1 is SGHVS and CDR2 is FQNEAQ. Trimming removed 5 bases from V and 0 bases from J; junction bases left unmatched: 3. The CDR3 sequence: CASSATSGSYNEQFF. For the CDR3, the DNA is TGTGCCAGCAGCGCCACTAGCGGCTCCTACAATGAGCAGTTCTTC.

The chain has TRBV6-1 and TRBJ2-1; tentative D call: TRBD2 (5 bases). V was pared by 1 base and J by 2 bases, with 18 bases between. Germline V gene data show CDR1 as MNHNS and CDR2 as SASEGT. CDR3 length: 18 amino acids. As DNA, the CDR3 is TGTGCCAGCAGTGAAGATGCCTCGCTGAGCGGCGCCTACAATGAGCAGTTCTTC. Translated, it gives CASSEDASLSGAYNEQFF.

With respect to this clone: In the same sample, other DNA sequences code for this CDR3. This sequence joins TRBV19 and TRBJ1-1; D remains ambiguous. The V end lost 9 bases, the J end lost 3 bases, and 8 bases lay between the germline ends. Germline CDR1 reads LNHDA; CDR2 reads SQIVND (reference sequence). This CDR3 contains 11 residues. For the CDR3, the DNA is TGTGCCAGCAGGAGGGACACTGAAGCTTTCTTT. Residues: CASRRDTEAFF.